Each of the 3 T cell receptor beta chains below was sequenced from the same sample in a study of chemoradiotherapy in HPV16-positive cancers (dated by TCRdb to the early 2020s). The library came from the immunoSEQ multiplex PCR assay. The immuneACCESS repertoire file appears here via TCRdb, limited to in-frame rearrangements. These files lack a portion of the clones; in checked studies, under half of the deficit traces to unresolved V genes, and the cause of the others is not known. Counted in this sample were 10,000 to 15,000 clones; more than 50% of them appeared once. Jointly, the top ten make up less than 20% of the sample. Specimen collection occurred from a patient who underwent chemoradiotherapy. These receptors were taken from a human donor with HPV-associated anogenital cancer.

The chain combines TRBV30 with TRBJ2-2; D is unresolved. V lost 4 bases and J 1 base, leaving 7 bases between the germline ends. CDR3 length equals 13 residues. Germline values: CDR1 GTSNPN, CDR2 SVGIG (reference sequence). CDR3 in amino acids: CAWTKQNTGELFF. In DNA, the CDR3 is TGTGCCTGGACCAAGCAGAACACCGGGGAGCTGTTTTTT.

The chain recombines TRBV5-6 with TRBJ1-2; D gene unclear. V shed 0 bases and J shed 4 bases, with 4 bases lying between them. CDR3 length: 12 amino acids. Germline-derived CDR1 and CDR2 are SGHDT and YYEEEE. The CDR3 nucleotides are TGTGCCAGCAGCTTGGTTGGCTATGGCTACACCTTC. Encoded protein: CASSLVGYGYTF.

V gene TRBV27 combines with J gene TRBJ1-1; D is undetermined. The CDR3 sequence is 13 residues long. The V end was cut by 5 bases, the J end by 7 bases, with 14 bases between. CDR1 is MNHEY, CDR2 SMNVEV, per germline (reference sequence). CDR3: CASSPRPGREAFF. CDR3 DNA sequence: TGTGCCAGCAGTCCTAGACCGGGCCGTGAAGCTTTCTTT.